The 7 T cell receptor beta chains in this list originate from one sample, sequenced in a study of blood T cell repertoires in COVID-19. Some clones are missing from TCRdb's copy, which holds only in-frame ones; the method was immunoSEQ multiplex PCR. Among under 300,000 clones listed, approximately 87% were seen once. Sequencing used peripheral blood. The receptors were gathered from a woman aged 25 to 39 with COVID-19, enrolled during active disease.

V gene TRBV7-6 combines with J gene TRBJ2-3; 7 nucleotides align to TRBD2. Looked up from germline, CDR1 is SGHVS and CDR2 is FNYEAQ. The CDR3 loop spans 15 amino acids. J gave up 3 bases and V 5 bases, and 8 bases lay outside the gene matches. The CDR3 DNA follows: TGTGCCAGCAGCGATATCGGGGGGAGGACAGATACGCAGTATTTT. This sequence encodes CASSDIGGRTDTQYF.

The chain carries TRBV7-6 and TRBJ2-7, with 9 bases matching TRBD2. J lost 6 bases, V lost 8 bases, and 17 bases had no gene match. The CDR3 length is 16 residues. Germline CDR1 SGHVS, CDR2 FNYEAQ. The CDR3 protein is CASAGGPESIKAEQYF. CDR3 coding DNA: TGTGCCAGCGCGGGGGGGCCGGAGAGTATTAAGGCCGAGCAGTACTTC. Full variable domain (outside the CDR3, taken from reference TRBV7-6 and TRBJ2-7): GAGVSQSPRYKVTKRGQDVALRCDPISGHVSLYWYRQALGQGPEFLTYFNYEAQQDKSGLPNDRFSAERPEGSISTLTIQRTEQRDSAMYRCASAGGPESIKAEQYFGPGTRLTVT.

The V gene is TRBV6-5, the J gene TRBJ1-5; 7 bases line up with TRBD1. Germline values: CDR1 MNHEY, CDR2 SVGAGI. Unmatched junction bases numbered 5, after V lost 4 bases and J lost 2 bases. This CDR3 has 15 residues. The DNA of the CDR3 is TGTGCCAGCAGTTCCACCGGGACAGGCAATCAGCCCCAGCATTTT. This sequence encodes CASSSTGTGNQPQHF.

The chain employs TRBV5-1 and TRBJ2-7; 7 nucleotides agree with TRBD2. Germline V gene lookup returns CDR1 SGHRS and CDR2 YFSETQ. V lost 4 bases to trimming and J lost 8 bases; unmatched junction nucleotides: 12. The CDR3 contains 14 residues. Here the CDR3 reads CASSQMAGEVKQYF. The CDR3 DNA is TGCGCCAGCAGCCAAATGGCGGGGGAGGTCAAGCAGTACTTC.

V usage is TRBV19 and J usage is TRBJ2-7; the match to TRBD1 covers 9 bases. The CDR3 length is 13 residues. With V trimmed by 3 bases and J by 6 bases, 3 bases remained unmatched. The germline gives CDR1 LNHDA, CDR2 SQIVND (reference sequence). CDR3 region: CASSITGQGEQYF. In nucleotides, the CDR3 is TGTGCCAGTAGTATCACGGGACAGGGCGAGCAGTACTTC.

The CDR3 region has the DNA TGTGCCACCCAGGGATTCTCTACCTACGAGCAGTACTTC. It codes for CATQGFSTYEQYF. This chain connects TRBV2 to TRBJ2-7, with D tentatively TRBD1 (5 bases). The V end lost 10 bases, the J end lost 2 bases, and 15 bases lay between the germline ends. The CDR3 sequence is 13 residues long. Germline lookup yields CDR1 SNHLY and CDR2 FYNNEI.

The count of this clone is one. The rearrangement uses TRBV5-4 and TRBJ1-2, with D possibly TRBD1 on 5 matching bases. The germline V and J ends were trimmed by 2 bases and 2 bases, with 10 bases remaining between them. CDR3 size: 14 residues. Germline V gene sequence: CDR1 SGHNT, CDR2 YYREEE (reference sequence). The CDR3 bases are TGTGCCAGCAGCTTCAATGCAGGGAACTATGGCTACACCTTC. It translates to CASSFNAGNYGYTF. Full variable domain (missing parts from reference TRBV5-4 and TRBJ1-2): ETGVTQSPTHLIKTRGQQVTLRCSSQSGHNTVSWYQQALGQGPQFIFQYYREEENGRGNFPPRFSGLQFPNYSSELNVNALELDDSALYLCASSFNAGNYGYTFGSGTRLTVV.